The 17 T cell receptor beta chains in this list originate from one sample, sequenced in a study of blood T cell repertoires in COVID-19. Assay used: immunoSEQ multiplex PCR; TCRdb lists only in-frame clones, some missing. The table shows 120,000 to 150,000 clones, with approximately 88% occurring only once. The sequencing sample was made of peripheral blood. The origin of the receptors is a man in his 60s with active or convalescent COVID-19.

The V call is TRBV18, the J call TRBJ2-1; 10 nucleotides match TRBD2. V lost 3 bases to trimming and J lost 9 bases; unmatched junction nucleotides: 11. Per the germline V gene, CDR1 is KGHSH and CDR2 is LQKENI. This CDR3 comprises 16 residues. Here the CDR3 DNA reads TGTGCCAGCTCACCTCCCTCGAAGCGGGAGGGTAGTGAGCAGTTCTTC. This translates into CASSPPSKREGSEQFF.

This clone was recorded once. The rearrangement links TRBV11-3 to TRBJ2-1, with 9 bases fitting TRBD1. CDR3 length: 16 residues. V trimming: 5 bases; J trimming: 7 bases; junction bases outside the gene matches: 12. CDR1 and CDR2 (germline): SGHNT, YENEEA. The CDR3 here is CASSPTGTGMVNEQFF. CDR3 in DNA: TGTGCCAGCAGCCCGACCGGGACAGGGATGGTTAATGAGCAGTTCTTC.

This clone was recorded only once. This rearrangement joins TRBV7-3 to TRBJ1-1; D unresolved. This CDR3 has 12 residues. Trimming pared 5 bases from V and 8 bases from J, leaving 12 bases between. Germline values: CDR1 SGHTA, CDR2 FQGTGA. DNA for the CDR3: TGTGCCAGCAGCCGGGCGGGCGGGGAAGCTTTCTTT. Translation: CASSRAGGEAFF.

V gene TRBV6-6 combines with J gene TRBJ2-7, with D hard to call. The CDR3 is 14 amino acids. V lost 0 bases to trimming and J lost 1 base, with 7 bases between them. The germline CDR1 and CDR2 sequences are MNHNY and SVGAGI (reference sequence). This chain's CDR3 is CASSYSGSSYEQYF. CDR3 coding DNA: TGTGCCAGCAGTTACTCGGGCAGTTCCTACGAGCAGTACTTC.

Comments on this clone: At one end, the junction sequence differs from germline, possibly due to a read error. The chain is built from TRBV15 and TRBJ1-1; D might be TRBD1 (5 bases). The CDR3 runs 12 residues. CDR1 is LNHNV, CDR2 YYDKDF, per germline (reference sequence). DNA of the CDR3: TGTGCCACCAGCAGAGATTATGAACAGGTCCTGTTT. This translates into CATSRDYEQVLF.

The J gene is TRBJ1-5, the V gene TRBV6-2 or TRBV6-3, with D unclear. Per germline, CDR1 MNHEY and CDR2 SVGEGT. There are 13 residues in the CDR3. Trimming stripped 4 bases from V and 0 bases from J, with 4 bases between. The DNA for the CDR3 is TGTGCCAGCAGTTTTCTTAGCAATCAGCCCCAGCATTTT. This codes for CASSFLSNQPQHF.

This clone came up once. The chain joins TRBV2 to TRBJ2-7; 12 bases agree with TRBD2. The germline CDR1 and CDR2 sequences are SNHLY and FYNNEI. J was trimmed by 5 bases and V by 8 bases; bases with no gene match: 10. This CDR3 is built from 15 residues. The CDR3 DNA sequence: TGTGCCAGCTTGAGGACTAGCGGGACTGGACACGAGCAGTACTTC. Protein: CASLRTSGTGHEQYF.

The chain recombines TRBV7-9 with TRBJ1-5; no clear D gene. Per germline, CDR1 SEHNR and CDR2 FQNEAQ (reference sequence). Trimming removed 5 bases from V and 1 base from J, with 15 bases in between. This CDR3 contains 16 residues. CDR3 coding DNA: TGTGCCAGCAGCCGCACGGCGGGGATAAGCAATCAGCCCCAGCATTTT. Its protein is CASSRTAGISNQPQHF.

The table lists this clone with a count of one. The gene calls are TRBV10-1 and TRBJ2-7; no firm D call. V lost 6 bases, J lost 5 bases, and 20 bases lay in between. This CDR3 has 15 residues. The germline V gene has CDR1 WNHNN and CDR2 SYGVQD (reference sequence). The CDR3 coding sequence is TGCGCCAGCAGACAAAAAGATCGTACCCCTGACGAGCAGTACTTC. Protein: CASRQKDRTPDEQYF.

This CDR3 reads CASSVEARANSPLHF. The CDR3 bases are TGTGCCAGCAGCGTGGAAGCCAGGGCAAATTCACCCCTCCACTTT. V is TRBV9 and J is TRBJ1-6, with D possibly matching TRBD1 (5 bases). Germline CDR1 is SGDLS and CDR2 is YYNGEE. Trimming shortened V by 2 bases and J by 7 bases, and 13 bases separated the two germline ends. The CDR3 length is 15 residues.

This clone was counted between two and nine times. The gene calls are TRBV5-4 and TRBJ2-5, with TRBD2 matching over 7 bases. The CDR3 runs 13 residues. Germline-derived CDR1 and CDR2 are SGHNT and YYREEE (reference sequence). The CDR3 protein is CATPSAGDETQYF. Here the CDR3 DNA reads TGTGCTACTCCATCCGCGGGGGACGAGACCCAGTACTTC.

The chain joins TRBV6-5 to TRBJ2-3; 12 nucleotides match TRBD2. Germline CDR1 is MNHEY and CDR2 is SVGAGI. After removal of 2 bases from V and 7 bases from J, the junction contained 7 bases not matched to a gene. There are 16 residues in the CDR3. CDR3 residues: CASSYATSGGRNTQYF. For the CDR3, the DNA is TGTGCCAGCAGTTACGCGACTAGCGGGGGACGGAATACGCAGTATTTT.

The CDR3 DNA reads as TGTGCCAGCAGTCAAAGCAATCAGCCCCAGCATTTT. Residues: CASSQSNQPQHF. J is TRBJ1-5 and V is TRBV28; D not certain. The CDR3 extends over 12 amino acids. Germline CDR1 is MDHEN and CDR2 is SYDVKM. V was shortened by 5 bases and J by 1 base, with 3 bases between the two germline ends.

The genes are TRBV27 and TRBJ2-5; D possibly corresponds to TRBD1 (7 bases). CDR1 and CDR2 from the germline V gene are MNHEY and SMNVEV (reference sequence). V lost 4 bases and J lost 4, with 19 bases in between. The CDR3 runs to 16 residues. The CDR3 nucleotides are TGTGCCAGCAGTTCCCTCGCGAGGGGGGACAGAGAGACCCAGTACTTC. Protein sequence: CASSSLARGDRETQYF.

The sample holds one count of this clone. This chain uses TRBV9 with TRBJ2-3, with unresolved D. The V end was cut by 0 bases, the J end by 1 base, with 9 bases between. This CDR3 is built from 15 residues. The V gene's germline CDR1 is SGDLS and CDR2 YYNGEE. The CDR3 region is CASSVGLSGTDTQYF. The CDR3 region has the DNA TGTGCCAGCAGCGTAGGACTTTCCGGCACAGATACGCAGTATTTT.

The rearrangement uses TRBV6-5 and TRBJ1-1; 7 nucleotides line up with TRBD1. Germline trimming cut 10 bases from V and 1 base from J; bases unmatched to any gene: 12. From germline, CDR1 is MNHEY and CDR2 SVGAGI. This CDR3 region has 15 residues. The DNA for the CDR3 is TGTGCCACCCACAGGGGTTATCAGCCGAACACTGAAGCTTTCTTT. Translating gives CATHRGYQPNTEAFF.

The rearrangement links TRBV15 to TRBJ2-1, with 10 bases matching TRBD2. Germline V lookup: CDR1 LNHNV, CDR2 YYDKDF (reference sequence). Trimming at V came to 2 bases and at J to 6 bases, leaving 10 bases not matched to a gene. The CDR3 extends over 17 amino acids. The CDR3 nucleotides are TGTGCCACCAGCAGACCTCCCCTAGCGGGAGCCCCCAATGAGCAGTTCTTC. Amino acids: CATSRPPLAGAPNEQFF.